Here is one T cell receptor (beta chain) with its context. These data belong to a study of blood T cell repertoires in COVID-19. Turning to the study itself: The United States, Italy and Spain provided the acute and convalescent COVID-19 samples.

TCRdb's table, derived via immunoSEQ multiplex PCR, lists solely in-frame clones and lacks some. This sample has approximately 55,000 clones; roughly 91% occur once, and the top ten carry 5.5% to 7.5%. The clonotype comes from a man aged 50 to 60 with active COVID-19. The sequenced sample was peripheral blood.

Here the CDR3 reads CASSFTGGIDEQYF. The CDR3 coding sequence is TGTGCCAGCAGCTTTACAGGGGGCATCGACGAGCAGTACTTC. The rearrangement uses TRBV7-9 and TRBJ2-7; TRBD1 agrees at 9 bases. Looked up from germline, CDR1 is SEHNR and CDR2 is FQNEAQ (reference sequence). The junction had 5 bases not matched to a gene; V was cut back by 3 bases and J by 5 bases. This CDR3 is 14 amino acids long.